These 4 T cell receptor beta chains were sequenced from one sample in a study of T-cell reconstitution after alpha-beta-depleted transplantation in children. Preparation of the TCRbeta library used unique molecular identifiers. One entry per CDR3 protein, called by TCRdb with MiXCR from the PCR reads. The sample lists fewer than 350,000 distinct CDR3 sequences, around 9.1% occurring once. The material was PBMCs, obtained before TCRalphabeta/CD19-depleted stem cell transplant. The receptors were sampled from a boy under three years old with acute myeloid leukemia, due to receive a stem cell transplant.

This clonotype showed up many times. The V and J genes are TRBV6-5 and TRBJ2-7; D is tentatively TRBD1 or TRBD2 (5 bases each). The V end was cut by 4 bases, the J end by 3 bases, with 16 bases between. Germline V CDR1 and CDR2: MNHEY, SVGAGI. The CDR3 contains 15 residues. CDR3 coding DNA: TGTGCCAGCAGTTCCCCGGGACCGGCCTACTACGAGCAGTACTTC. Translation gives CASSSPGPAYYEQYF.

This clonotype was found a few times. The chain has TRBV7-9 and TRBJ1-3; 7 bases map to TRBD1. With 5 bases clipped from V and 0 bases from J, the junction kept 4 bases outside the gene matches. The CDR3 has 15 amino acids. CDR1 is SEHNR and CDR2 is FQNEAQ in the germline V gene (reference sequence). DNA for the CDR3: TGTGCCAGCAGCAGAGGGACAGCCTCTGGAAACACCATATATTTT. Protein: CASSRGTASGNTIYF.

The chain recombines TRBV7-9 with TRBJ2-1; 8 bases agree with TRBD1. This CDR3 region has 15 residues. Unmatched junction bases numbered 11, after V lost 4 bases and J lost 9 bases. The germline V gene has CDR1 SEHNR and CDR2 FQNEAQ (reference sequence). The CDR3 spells CASSSRTGRGTEQFF. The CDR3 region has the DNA TGTGCCAGCAGCTCCCGGACAGGGCGAGGTACTGAGCAGTTCTTC.

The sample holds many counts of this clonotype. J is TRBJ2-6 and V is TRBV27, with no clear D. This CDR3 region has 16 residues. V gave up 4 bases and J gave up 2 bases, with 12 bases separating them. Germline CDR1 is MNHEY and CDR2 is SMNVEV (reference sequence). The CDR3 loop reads CASSSPSAAGANVLTF. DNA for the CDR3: TGTGCCAGCAGTTCCCCCTCTGCGGCTGGGGCCAACGTCCTGACTTTC.